The TCR beta chain under discussion was sequenced for a study of cytomegalovirus exposure and HLA in healthy donors. Broader study findings: A later examination showed that TCR association rates differed by HLA locus, with DRB1 most and HLA-C fewest. Immune exposure information comprised only CMV serostatus.

Concerning this clone: Its antigen remains unknown.

The CDR3 runs 14 residues. V lost 5 bases, J lost 7 bases, and 10 bases stayed unmatched. Germline CDR1 reads MNHNS; CDR2 reads SASEGT. The PCR used 60 Vbeta and 13 Jbeta primers. Repertoires were generated with immunoSEQ multiplex PCR, while TCRdb's copy carries only in-frame clones and drops some. The data show 150,000 to 250,000 clones, 82% seen once. The chain uses TRBV6-1 and TRBJ1-1, with TRBD1 matching 7 bases. Sequencing used PBMCs. This TCR was recovered from a boy between 2 and 10 years old in good health and CMV-seronegative. CDR3 DNA: TGTGCCAGCAGTCCCCCGACAGGGACGAATGAAGCTTTCTTT. Translation: CASSPPTGTNEAFF.